This T cell receptor (beta chain) was documented in a study of T cell responses to AZD1222 COVID-19 vaccine. Doses given second, at about 4 or about 12 weeks, were pooled. Libraries were prepared by immunoSEQ multiplex PCR; TCRdb keeps only in-frame clonotypes and omits some of them. The data contain about 140,000 clones, roughly 89% of them singletons. As to this clone: The antigen is undetermined.

V shed 0 bases and J 1 base; nucleotides not matched to a gene: 5. The germline V gene has CDR1 SGDLS and CDR2 YYNGEE. The CDR3 runs to 16 residues. Broader study findings: Across the whole spike, CD4 TCRs peaked at regions 160-218 and 743-854.

The chain joins TRBV9 to TRBJ1-1; 8 nucleotides line up with TRBD1. This TCR came from an adult who received the AZD1222 COVID-19 vaccine. Sequencing used peripheral blood, obtained 28 days after the second AZD1222 dose. CDR3 sequence: CASSVGAGTGNTEAFF. In DNA form, the CDR3 reads TGTGCCAGCAGCGTAGGGGCGGGGACAGGGAACACTGAAGCTTTCTTT.